The 15 T cell receptor beta chains presented below share a single source sample, sequenced in a study of T cells in tuberculosis. The data were produced by immunoSEQ multiplex PCR, yet TCRdb's version contains in-frame clones alone and is incomplete. The table records 25,000 to 35,000 clones, approximately 94% of them present only once. The specimen was PBMCs. The source of these receptors is a donor between 10 and 29 years old with latent tuberculosis or without tuberculosis infection.

The rearrangement joins TRBV6-4 to TRBJ2-7, with 7 nucleotides matching TRBD1. The J segment lost 4 bases and the V segment lost 6 bases, leaving 6 bases of the junction unmatched. This CDR3 region has 13 residues. Per germline, CDR1 MRHNA and CDR2 SNTAGT. The CDR3 spells CASSRDRGYEQYF. CDR3 nucleotide sequence: TGTGCCAGCAGCCGGGACAGAGGATACGAGCAGTACTTC.

The chain employs TRBV15 and TRBJ1-1; 9 bases fit TRBD1. Germline trimming cut 6 bases from V and 5 bases from J; bases unmatched to any gene: 4. The CDR3 is 13 residues long. Germline CDR1 and CDR2: LNHNV and YYDKDF (reference sequence). For the CDR3, the DNA is TGTGCCACCAGAGGGGACAGGGAAACTGAAGCTTTCTTT. This gives the protein CATRGDRETEAFF.

The chain employs TRBV29-1 and TRBJ1-2; D might be TRBD1 (6 bases). CDR3 length: 11 residues. Trimming removed 2 bases at V and 8 bases at J, with 9 bases between. Per germline, CDR1 SQVTM and CDR2 ANQGSEA. In DNA, the CDR3 is TGCAGCGTTGAACAGGGGCGGGGCTACACCTTC. This translates into CSVEQGRGYTF.

The table lists this clone with a count of one. The J gene is TRBJ1-1, the V gene TRBV6-1, with TRBD1 as a possible D gene (5 bases). This CDR3 contains 16 residues. Germline V gene data show CDR1 as MNHNS and CDR2 as SASEGT. V lost 1 base and J lost 1, with 13 bases in between. The CDR3 loop reads CASSEEVGEANTEAFF. In DNA form, the CDR3 reads TGTGCCAGCAGTGAAGAGGTGGGGGAGGCGAACACTGAAGCTTTCTTT.

The rearrangement links TRBV30 to TRBJ2-5; D is possibly TRBD1 (5 bases). V dropped 1 base and J dropped 4 bases, with 13 bases sitting between them. From germline, CDR1 is GTSNPN and CDR2 SVGIG (reference sequence). The CDR3 sequence is 14 residues long. The CDR3 spells CAWSEGGGAETQYF. The DNA of the CDR3 is TGTGCCTGGAGTGAGGGTGGTGGGGCAGAGACCCAGTACTTC. The full variable domain, its missing parts supplied by reference TRBV30 and TRBJ2-5, is SQTIHQWPATLVQPVGSPLSLECTVEGTSNPNLYWYRQAAGRGLQLLFYSVGIGQISSEVPQNLSASRPQDRQFILSSKKLLLSDSGFYLCAWSEGGGAETQYFGPGTRLLVL.

V is TRBV28 and J is TRBJ1-1; 7 nucleotides agree with TRBD1. V shed 3 bases and J 1 base; nucleotides not matched to a gene: 8. Germline V CDR1 and CDR2: MDHEN, SYDVKM. The length of the CDR3 is 16 residues. CDR3 amino acids: CASSFPNQGGNTEAFF. CDR3 coding DNA: TGTGCCAGCAGTTTTCCAAACCAGGGGGGGAACACTGAAGCTTTCTTT.

The chain employs TRBV6-6 and TRBJ2-5, with TRBD2 matching over 7 bases. This CDR3 is built from 15 residues. Trimming cost V 8 bases and J 5 bases; bases outside gene matches: 14. Germline assignment: CDR1 MNHNY and CDR2 SVGAGI (reference sequence). Here the CDR3 reads CASSGRAGVLETQYF. Here the CDR3 DNA reads TGTGCCAGCTCGGGGCGGGCGGGAGTTTTGGAGACCCAGTACTTC.

The V call is TRBV6-1, the J call TRBJ2-4; 7 bases map to TRBD1. The CDR3 contains 14 residues. Looked up from germline, CDR1 is MNHNS and CDR2 is SASEGT. The trim removed 2 bases at V and 6 bases at J, leaving 4 bases unmatched. CDR3 bases: TGTGCCAGCAGTGAACCGGACAGGTTAAACATTCAGTACTTC. This sequence encodes CASSEPDRLNIQYF.

This rearrangement joins TRBV30 to TRBJ1-4; D is unclear. CDR1 is GTSNPN and CDR2 is SVGIG in the germline V gene (reference sequence). The CDR3 sequence is 16 residues long. The V end was cut by 0 bases, the J end by 5 bases, with 16 bases between. The CDR3 here is CAWSVLGDLPNEKLFF. The CDR3 DNA reads as TGTGCCTGGAGTGTACTTGGAGACCTCCCGAATGAAAAACTGTTTTTT.

The J gene is TRBJ1-2, the V gene TRBV9; D not certain. Looked up from germline, CDR1 is SGDLS and CDR2 is YYNGEE. CDR3 length: 11 amino acids. Trimming stripped 4 bases from V and 3 bases from J, with 4 bases between. The CDR3 DNA is TGTGCCAGCAGCTCCTACTATGGCTACACCTTC. Translation: CASSSYYGYTF.

This sequence joins TRBV28 and TRBJ1-2, with D tentatively TRBD1 (6 bases). CDR3 length equals 13 residues. Trimming removed 5 bases at V and 6 bases at J, with 13 bases between. The germline V gene encodes CDR1 MDHEN and CDR2 SYDVKM. For the CDR3, the DNA is TGTGCCAGCAGTCTCAGGGGATATCATGGCTACACCTTC. It translates to CASSLRGYHGYTF.

The chain joins TRBV27 to TRBJ1-1, with D perhaps matching TRBD1 (5 bases). Germline assignment: CDR1 MNHEY and CDR2 SMNVEV (reference sequence). Trimming removed 0 bases from V and 5 bases from J, with 7 bases in between. The CDR3 is 13 residues long. In nucleotides, the CDR3 is TGTGCCAGCAGTTTATCAAGGGGTACTGAAGCTTTCTTT. Protein sequence: CASSLSRGTEAFF.

In DNA form, the CDR3 reads TGTGCCAGCAGTTACTGGGCTAGCGGGAGAGATGAGCAGTTCTTC. Translating gives CASSYWASGRDEQFF. The chain has TRBV6-5 and TRBJ2-1, with 10 bases aligning to TRBD2. This CDR3 spans 15 amino acids. Germline V gene lookup returns CDR1 MNHEY and CDR2 SVGAGI. The V gene end was trimmed by 1 base and the J gene end by 8 bases; junction bases not matched to a gene: 5.

This rearrangement joins TRBV2 to TRBJ1-2, with 7 bases lining up with TRBD1. V lost 6 bases, J lost 4 bases, and 8 bases stayed unmatched. CDR3 size: 14 residues. From germline, CDR1 is SNHLY and CDR2 FYNNEI. The CDR3 here is CASSLGTDLYGYTF. CDR3 DNA sequence: TGTGCCAGCAGCCTCGGGACAGACCTCTATGGCTACACCTTC.

The V and J genes are TRBV4-2 and TRBJ2-1, with TRBD2 matching over 13 bases. The CDR3 sequence is 15 residues long. V gave up 4 bases and J gave up 7 bases; unmatched junction bases: 4. Germline CDR1 is LGHNA and CDR2 is YNFKEQ. CDR3 loop: CASSLWTSGRNEQFF. For the CDR3, the DNA is TGTGCCAGCAGCCTCTGGACTAGCGGGAGAAATGAGCAGTTCTTC.